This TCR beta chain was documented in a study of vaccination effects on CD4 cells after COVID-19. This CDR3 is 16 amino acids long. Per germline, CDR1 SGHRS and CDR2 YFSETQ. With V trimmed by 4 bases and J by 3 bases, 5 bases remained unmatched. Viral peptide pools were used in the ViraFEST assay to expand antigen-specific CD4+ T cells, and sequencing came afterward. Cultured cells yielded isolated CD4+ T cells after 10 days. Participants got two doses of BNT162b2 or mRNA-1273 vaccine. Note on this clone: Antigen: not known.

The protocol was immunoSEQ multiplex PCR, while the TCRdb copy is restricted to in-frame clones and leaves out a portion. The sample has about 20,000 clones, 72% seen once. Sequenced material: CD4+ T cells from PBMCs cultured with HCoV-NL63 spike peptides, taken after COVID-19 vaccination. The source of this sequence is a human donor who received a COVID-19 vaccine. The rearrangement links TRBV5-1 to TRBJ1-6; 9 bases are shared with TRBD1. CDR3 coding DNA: TGCGCCAGCAGCCCCCGGACAGGGGTCTATAATTCACCCCTCCACTTT. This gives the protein CASSPRTGVYNSPLHF.